This passage covers 27 T cell receptor beta chains from one sample sequenced in a study of T cell responses to AZD1222 COVID-19 vaccine. Profiling relied on immunoSEQ multiplex PCR, and the TCRdb table lists in-frame clones only, not all of them. The table shows some 84,000 clones, with approximately 89% occurring only once. The sample was peripheral blood, taken on day 0 of AZD1222 vaccination. Source of these receptors: an adult in good health.

This clone was seen once. The chain links TRBV5-4 to TRBJ1-1; perhaps TRBD1 as D (5 bases). V was cut by 0 bases and J by 0 bases, with 6 bases left in between. The CDR3 extends over 14 amino acids. The germline V gene encodes CDR1 SGHNT and CDR2 YYREEE (reference sequence). The chain's CDR3 is CASSLGGMNTEAFF. The CDR3 nucleotides are TGTGCCAGCAGCTTGGGGGGGATGAACACTGAAGCTTTCTTT.

The CDR3 loop is CASSSAAGRYGYTF. The CDR3 region has the DNA TGTGCCAGCAGCTCCGCCGCGGGACGCTATGGCTACACCTTC. The chain is built from TRBV6-5 and TRBJ1-2; TRBD1 is a possible D gene (5 bases). Trimming took off 6 bases at V and 4 bases at J, with 15 bases between the two ends. This CDR3 contains 14 residues. Germline lookup yields CDR1 MNHEY and CDR2 SVGAGI.

This rearrangement joins TRBV28 to TRBJ1-1; weak D call: TRBD1 (5 bases). V lost 2 bases and J lost 3, with 19 bases in between. CDR1 is MDHEN, CDR2 SYDVKM, per germline. CDR3 length: 17 residues. This CDR3 is CASSLPQGSGVDTEAFF. As DNA, the CDR3 is TGTGCCAGCAGTTTACCCCAGGGAAGTGGGGTGGACACTGAAGCTTTCTTT.

This clone was detected once. V gene TRBV7-2 combines with J gene TRBJ2-3; D is uncertain. The CDR3 is made up of 16 amino acids. Germline CDR1 SGHTA, CDR2 FQGNSA. The V gene lost 1 base and the J gene lost 1 base, with 12 bases spanning the gap. CDR3 sequence (DNA): TGTGCCAGCAGCTTAGGGGCCGGGTCCCGCACAGATACGCAGTATTTT. Translating gives CASSLGAGSRTDTQYF.

The chain recombines TRBV18 with TRBJ2-2; D call uncertain. The CDR3 is made up of 12 amino acids. V shed 5 bases and J shed 2 bases, with 3 bases lying between them. Germline V CDR1 and CDR2: KGHSH, LQKENI. The CDR3 is CASSFNTGELFF. The CDR3 DNA sequence: TGTGCCAGCTCATTCAACACCGGGGAGCTGTTTTTT.

A note on this clone: At one boundary the junction diverges from the germline segment, which might be a read error. J is TRBJ1-2 and V is TRBV12-3 or TRBV12-4, with no clear D. The CDR3 covers 13 residues. The CDR3 is CASSSDGPNQRAF. Written as DNA, the CDR3 is TGTGCCAGCAGTTCAGATGGGCCAAATCAAAGGGCCTTC.

This chain's CDR3 is CASSFPSGIGELFF. The CDR3 region has the DNA TGTGCCAGCAGCTTTCCTAGCGGGATAGGGGAGCTGTTTTTT. The chain employs TRBV7-2 and TRBJ2-2, with 9 bases identical to TRBD2. Trimming at V came to 3 bases and at J to 8 bases, leaving 4 bases not matched to a gene. This CDR3 is 14 amino acids long. CDR1 SGHTA and CDR2 FQGNSA come from the germline V gene.

This clone is a singleton in its sample. The chain employs TRBV19 and TRBJ1-2; TRBD1 matches 7 bases. V lost 3 bases, J lost 5 bases, and 3 bases stayed unmatched. Germline CDR1 LNHDA, CDR2 SQIVND (reference sequence). The CDR3 covers 13 residues. In DNA, the CDR3 is TGTGCCAGTAGTATGCGACAGGGTTATGGCTACACCTTC. This gives the protein CASSMRQGYGYTF.

V usage is TRBV30 and J usage is TRBJ2-1; TRBD2 matches 7 bases. The germline gives CDR1 GTSNPN, CDR2 SVGIG (reference sequence). The ends lost 2 bases at V and 12 bases at J; junction bases unmatched: 16. CDR3 size: 15 residues. CDR3 in amino acids: CAWSPPSLSGGGQFF. In nucleotides, the CDR3 is TGTGCCTGGAGTCCTCCCAGTCTGTCGGGCGGGGGGCAGTTCTTC.

The J gene is TRBJ1-2, the V gene TRBV5-1; the D is unclear. V was trimmed by 0 bases and J by 4 bases, leaving 10 bases between them. The CDR3 is 14 residues long. Germline V CDR1 and CDR2: SGHRS, YFSETQ. The CDR3 DNA reads TGCGCCAGCAGCTTGGAACGGGGTCCCTATGGCTACACCTTC. It yields the protein CASSLERGPYGYTF.

The rearrangement links TRBV6-1 to TRBJ1-2; D not resolved. The V and J ends lost 1 base and 8 bases respectively, with 17 bases between them. This CDR3 comprises 15 residues. Germline-derived CDR1 and CDR2 are MNHNS and SASEGT. CDR3 bases: TGTGCCAGCAGTGAAGATGACTACCTTTTTAGGGGCTACACCTTC. Encoded protein: CASSEDDYLFRGYTF.

The chain joins TRBV5-1 to TRBJ2-3, with 7 bases matching TRBD1. The length of the CDR3 is 16 residues. CDR1 SGHRS and CDR2 YFSETQ come from the germline V gene. J gave up 0 bases and V 4 bases, and 8 bases lay outside the gene matches. This CDR3 reads CASSIGGGSSTDTQYF. CDR3 nucleotides: TGCGCCAGCAGCATAGGGGGCGGCTCTAGCACAGATACGCAGTATTTT. The variable domain in full, with the rest retrieved from reference TRBV5-1 and TRBJ2-3, is KAGVTQTPRYLIKTRGQQVTLSCSPISGHRSVSWYQQTPGQGLQFLFEYFSETQRNKGNFPGRFSGRQFSNSRSEMNVSTLELGDSALYLCASSIGGGSSTDTQYFGPGTRLTVL.

The chain carries TRBV19 and TRBJ2-1; the D gene is possibly TRBD2 (6 bases). From germline, CDR1 is LNHDA and CDR2 SQIVND (reference sequence). The V end was cut by 1 base, the J end by 2 bases, with 18 bases between. The CDR3 extends over 18 amino acids. The CDR3 region is CASSIGALVGEAYNEQFF. In nucleotides, the CDR3 is TGTGCCAGTAGTATAGGGGCCCTAGTGGGGGAGGCCTACAATGAGCAGTTCTTC.

The chain employs TRBV4-1 and TRBJ2-7; TRBD2 aligns across 10 bases. Germline V CDR1 and CDR2: MGHRA, YSYEKL. Trimming took 2 bases from V and 4 from J; bases not matched to a gene: 5. The CDR3 runs 15 residues. The CDR3 nucleotides read TGCGCCAGCAGCCAAAGCGTTAGCGGGAGGTACGAGCAGTACTTC. Protein sequence: CASSQSVSGRYEQYF.

The genes are TRBV10-3 and TRBJ2-5; D is undetermined. The germline V gene encodes CDR1 ENHRY and CDR2 SYGVKD. The V end lost 8 bases, the J end lost 0 bases, and 7 bases lay between the germline ends. This CDR3 is 12 amino acids long. The CDR3 reads CAIGLDQETQYF. CDR3 DNA: TGTGCCATCGGGTTGGACCAAGAGACCCAGTACTTC.

This clone has a handful of counts. The chain has TRBV5-1 and TRBJ2-2, with D unclear. Germline CDR1 SGHRS, CDR2 YFSETQ. Trimming removed 3 bases from V and 3 bases from J, with 12 bases in between. The CDR3 is 15 amino acids. In DNA form, the CDR3 reads TGCGCCAGCAGCTCCATGGGTCTTCACACCGGGGAGCTGTTTTTT. This sequence encodes CASSSMGLHTGELFF.

V and J are TRBV5-1 and TRBJ2-3; perhaps TRBD2 as D (6 bases). This CDR3 has 17 residues. V shed 2 bases and J shed 4 bases, with 20 bases lying between them. Germline V gene data show CDR1 as SGHRS and CDR2 as YFSETQ. The CDR3 DNA reads as TGCGCCAGCAGCTTCTTAGCGGTGGGGCGAGGGTCAGATACGCAGTATTTT. Translated, it gives CASSFLAVGRGSDTQYF.

The chain joins TRBV5-6 to TRBJ2-1; 11 bases are shared with TRBD2. The CDR3 runs 15 residues. The V gene's germline CDR1 is SGHDT and CDR2 YYEEEE. V dropped 4 bases and J dropped 6; count of bases not matched to a gene: 6. Here the CDR3 DNA reads TGTGCCAGCAGCCAACTAGCGGGAGTACTCAATGAGCAGTTCTTC. Its protein is CASSQLAGVLNEQFF. Drawing the rest from reference TRBV5-6 and TRBJ2-1, the complete variable domain is DAGVTQSPTHLIKTRGQQVTLRCSPKSGHDTVSWYQQALGQGPQFIFQYYEEEERQRGNFPDRFSGHQFPNYSSELNVNALLLGDSALYLCASSQLAGVLNEQFFGPGTRLTVL.

The chain combines TRBV5-4 with TRBJ2-3; 7 bases are shared with TRBD2. This CDR3 comprises 15 residues. CDR1 SGHNT and CDR2 YYREEE come from the germline V gene (reference sequence). The J segment lost 5 bases and the V segment lost 0 bases, leaving 6 bases of the junction unmatched. The DNA for the CDR3 is TGTGCCAGCAGCTTGGGTAACCGGGAGGTAGATACGCAGTATTTT. Protein sequence: CASSLGNREVDTQYF.

This clone was seen more than once but under ten times. The chain couples TRBV4-2 to TRBJ2-7; 13 positions agree with TRBD2. With V trimmed by 1 base and J by 5 bases, 8 bases remained unmatched. The V gene's germline CDR1 is LGHNA and CDR2 YNFKEQ. CDR3 size: 17 residues. CDR3 bases: TGTGCCAGCAGCCAAGCTCCTTTTGGACTAGCGGGAGACGAGCAGTACTTC. Translation: CASSQAPFGLAGDEQYF.

The chain employs TRBV15 and TRBJ2-7; 8 bases are shared with TRBD2. The V gene end was trimmed by 0 bases and the J gene end by 7 bases; junction bases not matched to a gene: 11. The germline V gene encodes CDR1 LNHNV and CDR2 YYDKDF (reference sequence). This CDR3 has 16 residues. The CDR3 here is CATSRDRPAGAGEQYF. The CDR3 coding sequence is TGTGCCACCAGCAGAGATCGTCCAGCGGGAGCGGGGGAGCAGTACTTC.

DNA of the CDR3: TGTGCCAGCAGCATAGGGCCTGAAGGGTTTTACAATGAGCAGTTCTTC. As protein: CASSIGPEGFYNEQFF. This chain joins TRBV5-5 and TRBJ2-1; no firm D call. Germline values: CDR1 SGHKS, CDR2 YYEKEE (reference sequence). The CDR3 loop spans 16 amino acids. Trimming took off 4 bases at V and 4 bases at J, with 18 bases between the two ends.

V is TRBV18 and J is TRBJ1-1; D is ambiguous. CDR1 is KGHSH and CDR2 is LQKENI in the germline V gene. The CDR3 spans 12 residues. Trimming shortened V by 2 bases and J by 7 bases, and 8 bases separated the two germline ends. The DNA of the CDR3 is TGTGCCAGCTCACCATCCGGGAATGAAGCTTTCTTT. This encodes CASSPSGNEAFF.

This clone was counted once. V gene TRBV5-1 combines with J gene TRBJ1-1, with D possibly matching TRBD1 (6 bases). The V end lost 2 bases, the J end lost 1 base, and 9 bases lay between the germline ends. CDR1 and CDR2 from the germline V gene are SGHRS and YFSETQ. There are 14 residues in the CDR3. CDR3 coding DNA: TGCGCCAGCAGCTTTACAGGGCGGAACACTGAAGCTTTCTTT. Its protein product is CASSFTGRNTEAFF.

Of note for this clone: Relative to the germline gene, one junction end is altered; a read error may explain this. The genes are TRBV6-1 and TRBJ1-2; the D is unclear. Germline V gene sequence: CDR1 MNHNS, CDR2 SASEGT. The CDR3 is made up of 14 amino acids. DNA of the CDR3: TGTGCCGGCAGTGATTGGACCGCGAGCTATGGCTACACCTTC. Translating it yields CAGSDWTASYGYTF.

The rearrangement joins TRBV18 to TRBJ2-4; weak D call: TRBD2 (6 bases). Germline lookup yields CDR1 KGHSH and CDR2 LQKENI. Trimming left V 1 base short and J 5 bases short, with 9 bases between. CDR3 size: 14 residues. CDR3 coding DNA: TGTGCCAGCTCACCACTGCGGGGACAAAACATTCAGTACTTC. Its protein product is CASSPLRGQNIQYF.

V and J are TRBV2 and TRBJ2-2; D perhaps matches TRBD1 (5 bases). Germline CDR1 reads SNHLY; CDR2 reads FYNNEI. The CDR3 has 13 amino acids. V lost 2 bases and J 5 bases, leaving 6 bases between the germline ends. CDR3 in amino acids: CASSERQTGELFF. In DNA, the CDR3 is TGTGCCAGCAGTGAAAGACAGACCGGGGAGCTGTTTTTT.